These 32 T cell receptor beta chains were sequenced from one sample in a study of blood T cell repertoires in COVID-19. Assay: immunoSEQ multiplex PCR; the TCRdb copy retains only in-frame clones and omits some. The profile shows fewer than 500,000 clones, 87% of them singletons. Source material: PBMCs or T cells enriched from blood (not recorded which). The receptor source for this set is a young man who had recovered from COVID-19.

This clone was recorded only once. The chain employs TRBV6-5 and TRBJ2-3; possibly TRBD1 for D (5 bases). Germline loops: CDR1 MNHEY, CDR2 SVGAGI. V lost 6 bases and J 2 bases, leaving 12 bases between the germline ends. The CDR3 consists of 14 residues. The CDR3 DNA reads TGTGCCAGCAGGTGGGGCCAGTCCACAGATACGCAGTATTTT. As protein: CASRWGQSTDTQYF.

The chain carries TRBV10-3 and TRBJ2-3; 7 nucleotides align to TRBD2. J was trimmed by 4 bases and V by 4 bases; bases with no gene match: 8. The CDR3 extends over 15 amino acids. The germline V gene has CDR1 ENHRY and CDR2 SYGVKD. As DNA, the CDR3 is TGTGCCATCAGTGGAGTAGCGGGCGGTTCAGATACGCAGTATTTT. Translation gives CAISGVAGGSDTQYF.

The chain is built from TRBV6-2 or TRBV6-3 and TRBJ1-5; a possible D gene is TRBD1 (5 bases). This CDR3 contains 15 residues. The V gene lost 6 bases and the J gene lost 7 bases, with 19 bases spanning the gap. CDR1 and CDR2 from the germline V gene are MNHEY and SVGEGT. CDR3 sequence: CASSPSRAGRQPQHF. CDR3 sequence (DNA): TGTGCCAGCAGCCCGTCCAGGGCGGGGAGGCAGCCCCAGCATTTT.

The rearrangement links TRBV9 to TRBJ2-3, with 7 nucleotides matching TRBD2. CDR1 is SGDLS, CDR2 YYNGEE, per germline. The CDR3 covers 15 residues. Unmatched junction bases numbered 4, after V lost 1 base and J lost 2 bases. DNA of the CDR3: TGTGCCAGCAGCGTAACAGCGGGGAACACAGATACGCAGTATTTT. Translating gives CASSVTAGNTDTQYF.

The CDR3 coding sequence is TGTGCCAGCAGCTTGAGGGCAGGGGGTTCCTACGAGCAGTACTTC. It codes for CASSLRAGGSYEQYF. This chain joins TRBV5-4 and TRBJ2-7, with 7 bases lining up with TRBD1. This CDR3 contains 15 residues. The germline V gene encodes CDR1 SGHNT and CDR2 YYREEE (reference sequence). The junction had 5 bases not matched to a gene; V was cut back by 1 base and J by 1 base.

This clone was observed a single time. The chain couples TRBV25-1 to TRBJ1-1; 7 positions agree with TRBD1. The germline V gene has CDR1 MGHDK and CDR2 SYGVNS. Germline trimming cut 4 bases from V and 0 bases from J; bases unmatched to any gene: 5. This CDR3 comprises 15 residues. The CDR3, as DNA: TGTGCCAGCAGTGCCCGGACAGGTATGAACACTGAAGCTTTCTTT. Its protein product is CASSARTGMNTEAFF. Full variable domain (remainder filled in from reference TRBV25-1 and TRBJ1-1): EADIYQTPRYLVIGTGKKITLECSQTMGHDKMYWYQQDPGMELHLIHYSYGVNSTEKGDLSSESTVSRIRTEHFPLTLESARPSHTSQYLCASSARTGMNTEAFFGQGTRLTVV.

The count of this clone is one. The gene calls are TRBV19 and TRBJ2-1, with D possibly TRBD2 on 6 matching bases. V lost 4 bases and J 3 bases, leaving 16 bases between the germline ends. Looked up from germline, CDR1 is LNHDA and CDR2 is SQIVND (reference sequence). The CDR3 contains 16 residues. CDR3 sequence (DNA): TGTGCCAGTAGTACCGCCGGGACTGGGATCTACAATGAGCAGTTCTTC. Its protein product is CASSTAGTGIYNEQFF.

The J gene is TRBJ1-3, the V gene TRBV2, with unresolved D. Germline values: CDR1 SNHLY, CDR2 FYNNEI. V lost 4 bases to trimming and J lost 9 bases, with 16 bases between them. CDR3 length: 14 residues. CDR3 DNA: TGTGCCAGCAGTGGGATCCGGTTCGGAGGCACCATATATTTT. It codes for CASSGIRFGGTIYF.

Of note for this clone: The identical CDR3 is also encoded by other nucleotide sequences in the sample. CDR3 protein: CASSLTGSSGNTIYF. The CDR3 nucleotides are TGTGCCAGCAGTTTAACAGGGTCGTCCGGAAACACCATATATTTT. The rearrangement uses TRBV27 and TRBJ1-3; tentative D call: TRBD1 (6 bases). Germline assignment: CDR1 MNHEY and CDR2 SMNVEV (reference sequence). The CDR3 totals 15 residues. V shed 2 bases and J shed 4 bases, with 12 bases lying between them.

This clone was seen just once. The V gene is TRBV28, the J gene TRBJ1-5; a possible D gene is TRBD1 (6 bases). Germline CDR1 reads MDHEN; CDR2 reads SYDVKM. V was pared by 7 bases and J by 5 bases, with 18 bases between. The CDR3 totals 15 residues. The CDR3 DNA follows: TGTGCCAGCACGCACCGGACAGCGTATGATCAGCCCCAGCATTTT. Translation: CASTHRTAYDQPQHF.

For this clone: This sample includes further DNA sequences coding for the same CDR3. V is TRBV7-9 and J is TRBJ2-7; 7 bases are shared with TRBD1. The V gene's germline CDR1 is SEHNR and CDR2 FQNEAQ (reference sequence). The CDR3 length is 14 residues. Unmatched junction bases numbered 2, after V lost 1 base and J lost 2 bases. CDR3 sequence (DNA): TGTGCCAGCAGCTTAGGGCAGGGGGCCTACGAGCAGTACTTC. Protein product: CASSLGQGAYEQYF.

This chain connects TRBV5-1 to TRBJ2-5; 10 bases line up with TRBD1. CDR1 SGHRS and CDR2 YFSETQ come from the germline V gene. V was clipped by 0 bases and J by 5 bases; unmatched bases: 4. This CDR3 spans 15 amino acids. CDR3 sequence reads: CASSLGQGAWETQYF. As DNA, the CDR3 is TGCGCCAGCAGCTTGGGACAGGGGGCTTGGGAGACCCAGTACTTC.

The chain links TRBV19 to TRBJ1-2; D uncertain. V lost 6 bases, J lost 8 bases, and 16 bases lay in between. Germline CDR1 reads LNHDA; CDR2 reads SQIVND (reference sequence). This CDR3 comprises 13 residues. CDR3 DNA sequence: TGTGCCAGTAGCACCCTGGCAGGCCCGGGCTACACCTTC. As protein: CASSTLAGPGYTF.

To note about this clone: Additional DNA sequences in this sample encode the identical CDR3. This chain connects TRBV5-1 to TRBJ2-7, with TRBD1 identical over 9 bases. The length of the CDR3 is 14 residues. CDR1 and CDR2 from the germline V gene are SGHRS and YFSETQ. Trimming at V came to 5 bases and at J to 4 bases, leaving 7 bases not matched to a gene. The CDR3, as DNA: TGCGCCAGCAGTTCCGGGACAGGGACATACGAGCAGTACTTC. This gives the protein CASSSGTGTYEQYF.

The rearrangement links TRBV11-2 to TRBJ1-2; TRBD1 aligns across 8 bases. The CDR3 loop spans 14 amino acids. J lost 4 bases, V lost 8 bases, and 9 bases had no gene match. The germline gives CDR1 SGHAT, CDR2 FQNNGV. The DNA for the CDR3 is TGTGCCAGCTCCGGGCCTACAGGGGGCTATGGCTACACCTTC. Protein sequence: CASSGPTGGYGYTF.

V gene TRBV4-1 combines with J gene TRBJ2-3, with 13 bases identical to TRBD2. Trimming removed 7 bases from V and 2 bases from J; junction bases left unmatched: 12. The CDR3 is made up of 18 amino acids. Germline-derived CDR1 and CDR2 are MGHRA and YSYEKL. CDR3 sequence: CASTKTPGLAGNTDTQYF. Here the CDR3 DNA reads TGCGCCAGCACCAAAACCCCGGGACTAGCGGGGAACACAGATACGCAGTATTTT.

V gene TRBV5-4 combines with J gene TRBJ2-2; 7 bases are a match to TRBD2. The germline V gene encodes CDR1 SGHNT and CDR2 YYREEE (reference sequence). The CDR3 is made up of 15 amino acids. The V gene end was trimmed by 2 bases and the J gene end by 8 bases; junction bases not matched to a gene: 9. CDR3 DNA: TGTGCCAGCAGCTTTAATTCAGCGGGGACGGGGGAGCTGTTTTTT. It translates to CASSFNSAGTGELFF.

The chain links TRBV7-6 to TRBJ2-3; 16 bases line up with TRBD2. With 4 bases clipped from V and 4 bases from J, the junction kept 14 bases outside the gene matches. CDR1 is SGHVS and CDR2 is FNYEAQ in the germline V gene. The length of the CDR3 is 20 residues. The CDR3 bases are TGTGCCAGCAGCTCCCTCCCGGGACTAGCGGGGGGGGCGATCGCAGATACGCAGTATTTT. Encoded protein: CASSSLPGLAGGAIADTQYF.

The chain joins TRBV12-3 or TRBV12-4 to TRBJ1-2; D is uncertain. Between the trimmed V and J ends, which lost 5 bases and 4 bases, there was a span of 8 bases. The CDR3 has 12 amino acids. The CDR3 spells CASSARGYGYTF. The CDR3, as DNA: TGTGCCAGCAGTGCCCGGGGCTATGGCTACACCTTC.

The chain joins TRBV9 to TRBJ2-1, with 13 bases fitting TRBD2. Trimming at V came to 3 bases and at J to 9 bases, leaving 3 bases not matched to a gene. Germline V CDR1 and CDR2: SGDLS, YYNGEE. This CDR3 has 14 amino acids. CDR3 residues: CASSAGTSGTEQFF. The CDR3, as DNA: TGTGCCAGCAGCGCCGGGACTAGCGGGACTGAGCAGTTCTTC. Together with reference TRBV9 and TRBJ2-1, the CDR3 gives the full variable domain: DSGVTQTPKHLITATGQRVTLRCSPRSGDLSVYWYQQSLDQGLQFLIQYYNGEERAKGNILERFSAQQFPDLHSELNLSSLELGDSALYFCASSAGTSGTEQFFGPGTRLTVL.

In DNA form, the CDR3 reads TGTGCCAGCAGCCAAGAGGACAGGGCGCCTGGCTACACCTTC. Translation gives CASSQEDRAPGYTF. The chain has TRBV14 and TRBJ1-2, with TRBD1 matching over 8 bases. After removal of 0 bases from V and 7 bases from J, the junction contained 4 bases not matched to a gene. The CDR3 has 14 residues. Germline CDR1 is SGHDN and CDR2 is FVKESK.

In this sample, this clone turned up a few times. V gene TRBV9 combines with J gene TRBJ1-6; 9 bases match TRBD1. Germline lookup yields CDR1 SGDLS and CDR2 YYNGEE. This CDR3 has 16 residues. Trimming cost V 4 bases and J 10 bases; bases outside gene matches: 12. CDR3 DNA: TGTGCCAGCAGCCCAGAAGGGACAGGGATGTCCTCACCCCTCCACTTT. Translation: CASSPEGTGMSSPLHF.

The gene calls are TRBV27 and TRBJ2-2; 8 positions match TRBD1. Trimming removed 4 bases from V and 4 bases from J; junction bases left unmatched: 5. Germline V CDR1 and CDR2: MNHEY, SMNVEV (reference sequence). CDR3 size: 15 residues. The CDR3 nucleotides read TGTGCCAGCAGTTATGCGACAGGGGCCACCGGGGAGCTGTTTTTT. Residues: CASSYATGATGELFF.

The chain links TRBV5-4 to TRBJ1-6; D perhaps matches TRBD1 (6 bases). This CDR3 spans 14 amino acids. The ends were cut back, 0 bases at V and 7 bases at J, with 8 bases in the middle. Germline V gives CDR1 SGHNT, CDR2 YYREEE (reference sequence). The CDR3 region is CASSLEQGNSPLHF. The CDR3, as DNA: TGTGCCAGCAGCTTGGAACAGGGAAATTCACCCCTCCACTTT.

The genes are TRBV18 and TRBJ2-7; 8 nucleotides align to TRBD1. Unmatched junction bases numbered 5, after V lost 4 bases and J lost 0 bases. CDR1 and CDR2 from the germline V gene are KGHSH and LQKENI. This CDR3 contains 15 residues. CDR3 DNA: TGTGCCAGCTCACGGGACAGGCTGAGCTCCTACGAGCAGTACTTC. This encodes CASSRDRLSSYEQYF. The full variable domain, rest sourced from reference TRBV18 and TRBJ2-7, is NAGVMQNPRHLVRRRGQEARLRCSPMKGHSHVYWYRQLPEEGLKFMVYLQKENIIDESGMPKERFSAEFPKEGPSILRIQQVVRGDSAAYFCASSRDRLSSYEQYFGPGTRLTVT.

The V gene is TRBV27, the J gene TRBJ1-1; D possibly corresponds to TRBD1 (5 bases). V dropped 0 bases and J dropped 4 bases, with 12 bases sitting between them. This CDR3 has 15 amino acids. Germline CDR1 and CDR2: MNHEY and SMNVEV (reference sequence). CDR3 in DNA: TGTGCCAGCAGTTTATCGTCCAGGGAGGGCACTGAAGCTTTCTTT. Translation gives CASSLSSREGTEAFF.

The chain couples TRBV6-2 or TRBV6-3 to TRBJ2-2, with unresolved D. The V gene lost 6 bases and the J gene lost 4 bases, with 15 bases spanning the gap. CDR1 is MNHEY and CDR2 is SVGEGT in the germline V gene. This CDR3 is 15 amino acids long. The CDR3 is CASSLWRVATGELFF. DNA for the CDR3: TGTGCCAGCAGCCTCTGGAGAGTAGCCACCGGGGAGCTGTTTTTT.

This chain joins TRBV20-1 and TRBJ1-2; D unclear. Germline values: CDR1 DFQATT, CDR2 SNEGSKA (reference sequence). V dropped 3 bases and J dropped 0 bases, with 14 bases sitting between them. The CDR3 length is 15 residues. In nucleotides, the CDR3 is TGCAGTGCTAGTCGGTTGTCGGGAACTAACTATGGCTACACCTTC. It encodes CSASRLSGTNYGYTF.

The CDR3 DNA reads as TGTGCCAGCAGTGAAGAACAGCTAAACGGGGAGCTGTTTTTT. It is translated as CASSEEQLNGELFF. The genes are TRBV2 and TRBJ2-2; unclear D gene. Germline CDR1 SNHLY, CDR2 FYNNEI. The CDR3 is 14 residues long. The V gene lost 1 base and the J gene lost 7 bases, with 10 bases spanning the gap. Looking up the rest from reference TRBV2 and TRBJ2-2 gives the full variable domain: EPEVTQTPSHQVTQMGQEVILRCVPISNHLYFYWYRQILGQKVEFLVSFYNNEISEKSEIFDDQFSVERPDGSNFTLKIRSTKLEDSAMYFCASSEEQLNGELFFGEGSRLTVL.

V gene TRBV30 combines with J gene TRBJ1-5; weak D call: TRBD1 (6 bases). Germline CDR1 and CDR2: GTSNPN and SVGIG (reference sequence). Trimming removed 1 base at V and 7 bases at J, with 17 bases between. CDR3 size: 15 residues. The CDR3 reads CAWSEVAGARQPQHF. The CDR3 DNA reads as TGTGCCTGGAGTGAGGTGGCAGGGGCGCGGCAGCCCCAGCATTTT.

In this sample, this clone turned up once. The chain couples TRBV29-1 to TRBJ2-3, with 7 bases aligning to TRBD1. The length of the CDR3 is 15 residues. Losses at the gene ends were 6 bases for V and 2 bases for J; bases not matched to a gene: 11. Germline V lookup: CDR1 SQVTM, CDR2 ANQGSEA. CDR3 loop: CSVAGTEINTDTQYF. The CDR3 DNA follows: TGCAGCGTCGCCGGGACAGAAATCAACACAGATACGCAGTATTTT.

The rearrangement uses TRBV10-2 and TRBJ1-5, with 7 bases fitting TRBD1. CDR1 and CDR2 (germline): WSHSY, SAAADI. The trim removed 8 bases at V and 0 bases at J, leaving 1 base unmatched. CDR3 length: 13 amino acids. CDR3 bases: TGCGCCAGCGGGACAGCTAGCAATCAGCCCCAGCATTTT. It translates to CASGTASNQPQHF.